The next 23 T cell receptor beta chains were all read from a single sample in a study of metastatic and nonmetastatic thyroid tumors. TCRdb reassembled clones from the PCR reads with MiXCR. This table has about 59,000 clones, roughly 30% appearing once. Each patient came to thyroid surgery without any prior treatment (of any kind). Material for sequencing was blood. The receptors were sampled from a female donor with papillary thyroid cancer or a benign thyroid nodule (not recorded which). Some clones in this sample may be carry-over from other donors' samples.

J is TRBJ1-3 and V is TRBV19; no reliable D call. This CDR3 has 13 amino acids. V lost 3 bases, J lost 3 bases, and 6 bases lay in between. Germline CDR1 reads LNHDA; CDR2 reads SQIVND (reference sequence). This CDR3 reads CASSIGGGNTIYF. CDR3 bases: TGTGCCAGTAGTATCGGAGGTGGAAACACCATATATTTT.

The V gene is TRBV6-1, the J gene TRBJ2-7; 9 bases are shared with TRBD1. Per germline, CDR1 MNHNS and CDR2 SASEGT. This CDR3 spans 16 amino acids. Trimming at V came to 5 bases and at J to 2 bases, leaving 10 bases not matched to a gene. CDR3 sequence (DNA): TGTGCCAGCAGTCCTACAGGGGGCCATGGAACCTACGAGCAGTACTTC. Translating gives CASSPTGGHGTYEQYF.

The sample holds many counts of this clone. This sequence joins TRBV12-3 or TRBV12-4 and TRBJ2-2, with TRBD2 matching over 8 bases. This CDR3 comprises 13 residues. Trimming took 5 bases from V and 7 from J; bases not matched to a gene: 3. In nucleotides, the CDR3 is TGTGCCAGCAGTCGGACTAGCCACGGGGAGCTGTTTTTT. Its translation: CASSRTSHGELFF.

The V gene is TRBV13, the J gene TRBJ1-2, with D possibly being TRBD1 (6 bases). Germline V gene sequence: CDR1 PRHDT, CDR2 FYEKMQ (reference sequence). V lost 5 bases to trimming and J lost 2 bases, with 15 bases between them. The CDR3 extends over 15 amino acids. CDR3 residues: CASSETPGTNYGYTF. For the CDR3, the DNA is TGTGCCAGCAGCGAGACTCCCGGGACAAACTATGGCTACACCTTC.

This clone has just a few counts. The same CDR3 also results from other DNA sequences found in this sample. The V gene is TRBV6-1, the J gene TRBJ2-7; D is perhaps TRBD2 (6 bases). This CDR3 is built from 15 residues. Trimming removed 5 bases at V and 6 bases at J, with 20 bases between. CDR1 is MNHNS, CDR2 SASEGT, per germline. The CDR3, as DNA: TGTGCCAGCAGTCCCATACTAGCTGGAGTCTCCGAGCAGTACTTC. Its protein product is CASSPILAGVSEQYF.

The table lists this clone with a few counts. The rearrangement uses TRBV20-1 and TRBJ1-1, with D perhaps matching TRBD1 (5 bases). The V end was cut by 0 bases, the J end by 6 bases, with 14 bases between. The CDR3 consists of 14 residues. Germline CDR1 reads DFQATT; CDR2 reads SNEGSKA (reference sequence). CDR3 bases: TGCAGTGCTAGAGAGACGGCAGGGTGGGCTGAAGCTTTCTTT. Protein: CSARETAGWAEAFF.

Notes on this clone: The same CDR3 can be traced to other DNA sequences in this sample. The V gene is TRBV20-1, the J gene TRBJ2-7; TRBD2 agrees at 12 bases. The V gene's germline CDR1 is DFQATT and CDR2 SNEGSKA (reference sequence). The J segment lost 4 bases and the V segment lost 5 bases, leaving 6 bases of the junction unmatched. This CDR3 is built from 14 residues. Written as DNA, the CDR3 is TGCAGTGCTCCACGGACTAGCGGGAATTACGAGCAGTACTTC. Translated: CSAPRTSGNYEQYF.

Here the CDR3 reads CASRGTATNEKLFF. The CDR3 coding sequence is TGTGCCAGCAGGGGGACAGCAACTAATGAAAAACTGTTTTTT. The J gene is TRBJ1-4, the V gene TRBV25-1, with TRBD1 identical over 7 bases. Trimming cost V 6 bases and J 0 bases; bases outside gene matches: 1. The CDR3 consists of 14 residues. The V gene's germline CDR1 is MGHDK and CDR2 SYGVNS.

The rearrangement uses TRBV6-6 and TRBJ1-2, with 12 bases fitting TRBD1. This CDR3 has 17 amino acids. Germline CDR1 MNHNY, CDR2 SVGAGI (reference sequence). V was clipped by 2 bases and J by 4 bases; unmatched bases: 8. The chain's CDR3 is CASSYQGQGAFSYGYTF. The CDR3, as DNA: TGTGCCAGCAGTTACCAGGGACAGGGGGCATTTAGCTATGGCTACACCTTC.

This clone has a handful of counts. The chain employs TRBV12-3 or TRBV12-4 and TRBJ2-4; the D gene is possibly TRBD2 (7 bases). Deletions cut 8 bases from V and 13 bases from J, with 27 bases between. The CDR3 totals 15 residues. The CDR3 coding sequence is TGTGCCAGCGGCCTAGGGGGGAGGGGATTTATCGCACAGTACTTC. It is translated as CASGLGGRGFIAQYF.

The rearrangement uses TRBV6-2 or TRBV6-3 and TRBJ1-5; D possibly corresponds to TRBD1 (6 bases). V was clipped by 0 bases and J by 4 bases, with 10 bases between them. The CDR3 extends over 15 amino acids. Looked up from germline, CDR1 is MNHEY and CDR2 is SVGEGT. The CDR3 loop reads CASSYSNQGNQPQHF. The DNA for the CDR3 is TGTGCCAGCAGTTACTCCAATCAGGGGAATCAGCCCCAGCATTTT.

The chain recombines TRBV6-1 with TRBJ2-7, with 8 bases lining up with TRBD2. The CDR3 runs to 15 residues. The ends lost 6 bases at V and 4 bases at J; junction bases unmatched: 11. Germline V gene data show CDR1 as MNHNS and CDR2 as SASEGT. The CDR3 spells CASSRISGDLYEQYF. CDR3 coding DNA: TGTGCCAGCAGCAGAATTAGCGGGGACCTATACGAGCAGTACTTC.

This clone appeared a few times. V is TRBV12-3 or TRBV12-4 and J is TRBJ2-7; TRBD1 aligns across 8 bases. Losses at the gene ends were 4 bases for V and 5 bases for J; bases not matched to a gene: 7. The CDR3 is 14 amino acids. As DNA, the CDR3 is TGTGCCAGCAGTTGGGGAGGACAGGGCCACGAGCAGTACTTC. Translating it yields CASSWGGQGHEQYF.

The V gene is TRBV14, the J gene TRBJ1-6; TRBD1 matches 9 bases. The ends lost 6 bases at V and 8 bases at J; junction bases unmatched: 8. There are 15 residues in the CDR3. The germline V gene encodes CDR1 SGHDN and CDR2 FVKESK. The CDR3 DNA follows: TGTGCCAGCAGTCTGGGACAGGGTTACCATTCACCCCTCCACTTT. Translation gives CASSLGQGYHSPLHF.

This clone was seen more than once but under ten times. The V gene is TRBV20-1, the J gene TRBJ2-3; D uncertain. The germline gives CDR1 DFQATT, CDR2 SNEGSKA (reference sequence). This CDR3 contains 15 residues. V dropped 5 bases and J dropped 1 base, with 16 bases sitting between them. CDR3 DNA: TGCAGTGCTTCCGACCTGGACGAGGGCACAGATACGCAGTATTTT. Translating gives CSASDLDEGTDTQYF.

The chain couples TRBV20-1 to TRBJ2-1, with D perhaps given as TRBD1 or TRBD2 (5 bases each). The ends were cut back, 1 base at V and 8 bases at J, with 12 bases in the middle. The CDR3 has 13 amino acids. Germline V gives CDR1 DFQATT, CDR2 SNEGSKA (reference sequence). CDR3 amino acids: CSARAGSDDEQFF. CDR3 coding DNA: TGCAGTGCTAGAGCAGGGAGTGACGATGAGCAGTTCTTC.

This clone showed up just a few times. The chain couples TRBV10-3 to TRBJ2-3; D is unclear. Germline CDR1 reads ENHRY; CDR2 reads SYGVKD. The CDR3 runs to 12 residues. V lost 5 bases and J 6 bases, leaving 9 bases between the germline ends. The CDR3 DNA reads TGTGCCATCAGTTTTTCGGCGGATACGCAGTATTTT. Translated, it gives CAISFSADTQYF.

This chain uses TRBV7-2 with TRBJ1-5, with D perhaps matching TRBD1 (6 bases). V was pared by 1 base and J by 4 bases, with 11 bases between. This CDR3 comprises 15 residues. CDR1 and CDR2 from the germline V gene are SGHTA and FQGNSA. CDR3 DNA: TGTGCCAGCAGCTTAGTGGCAGGGGTAAATCAGCCCCAGCATTTT. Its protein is CASSLVAGVNQPQHF.

CDR3 DNA sequence: TGTGCCAGCAGTGAAGTATACTCCTACGAGCAGTACTTC. Its translation is CASSEVYSYEQYF. J is TRBJ2-7 and V is TRBV6-1; D is ambiguous. V lost 1 base, J lost 0 bases, and 4 bases lay in between. The CDR3 extends over 13 amino acids. Germline assignment: CDR1 MNHNS and CDR2 SASEGT.

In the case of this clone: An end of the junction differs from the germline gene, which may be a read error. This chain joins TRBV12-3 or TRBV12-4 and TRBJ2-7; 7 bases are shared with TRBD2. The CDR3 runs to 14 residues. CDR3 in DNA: TGTGCCAGCAGTTTGGGGCTAGCGGACGACGATCAGTACTTC. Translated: CASSLGLADDDQYF.

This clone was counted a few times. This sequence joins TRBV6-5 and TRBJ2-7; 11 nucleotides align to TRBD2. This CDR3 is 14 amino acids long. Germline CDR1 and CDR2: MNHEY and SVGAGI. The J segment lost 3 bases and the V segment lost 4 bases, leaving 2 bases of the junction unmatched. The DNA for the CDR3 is TGTGCCAGCAGTTTAGCGGGAGGGGTCTACGAGCAGTACTTC. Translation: CASSLAGGVYEQYF.

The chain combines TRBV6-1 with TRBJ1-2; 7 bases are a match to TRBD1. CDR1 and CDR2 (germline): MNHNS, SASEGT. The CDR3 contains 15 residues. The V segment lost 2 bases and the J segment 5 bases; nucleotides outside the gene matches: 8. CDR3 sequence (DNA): TGTGCCAGCAGTGAATACAGGGGAGTCGGGTATGGCTACACCTTC. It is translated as CASSEYRGVGYGYTF.

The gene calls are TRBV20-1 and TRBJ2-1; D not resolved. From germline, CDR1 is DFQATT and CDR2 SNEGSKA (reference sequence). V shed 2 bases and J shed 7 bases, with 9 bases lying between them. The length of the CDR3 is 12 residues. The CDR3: CSARFPWNEQFF. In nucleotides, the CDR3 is TGCAGTGCTAGATTTCCCTGGAATGAGCAGTTCTTC.